The entry that follows covers one T cell receptor (beta chain) sequence. These data are taken from a study of T cell changes during pregnancy in multiple sclerosis. The data were produced by immunoSEQ multiplex PCR, yet TCRdb's version contains in-frame clones alone and is incomplete. The table includes some 70,000 clones, more than 85% detected once. Germline CDR1 SGHVS, CDR2 FQNEAQ. CDR3 length: 17 residues. Trimming took off 5 bases at V and 2 bases at J, with 21 bases between the two ends. The sequencing used CD4+ T cells from peripheral blood mononuclear cells, collected in the third trimester of pregnancy. V gene TRBV7-8 combines with J gene TRBJ1-1, with D possibly TRBD1 on 6 matching bases. This clonotype was obtained from a female donor in good health, enrolled as a control in a pregnancy study. Here the CDR3 reads CASSHPTRRTVNTEAFF. For the CDR3, the DNA is TGTGCCAGCAGCCACCCTACCCGCAGGACAGTAAACACTGAAGCTTTCTTT.